Sequencing of this T cell receptor (beta chain) was carried out in a study of blood T cell dynamics during melanoma immunotherapy. CDR3 length: 13 residues. Trimming left V 4 bases short and J 5 bases short, with 13 bases between. In germline, CDR1 is SGHTS, CDR2 YDEGEE. The count of this clone is one. Only in-frame clones appear in the TCRdb table, and some are missing; sequencing was by immunoSEQ multiplex PCR. The sample yields 8,000 to 10,000 clones, roughly 85% seen once. Time point meaning: week 3, after first cycle of checkpoint inhibitor. This rearrangement joins TRBV5-8 to TRBJ2-7, with unresolved D. Sequences were derived from blood, sampled from a patient treated with checkpoint blockade. This receptor was taken from a human donor with melanoma. This CDR3 reads CASSPDTANEQYF. The CDR3 region has the DNA TGTGCCAGCAGCCCCGATACAGCCAACGAGCAGTACTTC.